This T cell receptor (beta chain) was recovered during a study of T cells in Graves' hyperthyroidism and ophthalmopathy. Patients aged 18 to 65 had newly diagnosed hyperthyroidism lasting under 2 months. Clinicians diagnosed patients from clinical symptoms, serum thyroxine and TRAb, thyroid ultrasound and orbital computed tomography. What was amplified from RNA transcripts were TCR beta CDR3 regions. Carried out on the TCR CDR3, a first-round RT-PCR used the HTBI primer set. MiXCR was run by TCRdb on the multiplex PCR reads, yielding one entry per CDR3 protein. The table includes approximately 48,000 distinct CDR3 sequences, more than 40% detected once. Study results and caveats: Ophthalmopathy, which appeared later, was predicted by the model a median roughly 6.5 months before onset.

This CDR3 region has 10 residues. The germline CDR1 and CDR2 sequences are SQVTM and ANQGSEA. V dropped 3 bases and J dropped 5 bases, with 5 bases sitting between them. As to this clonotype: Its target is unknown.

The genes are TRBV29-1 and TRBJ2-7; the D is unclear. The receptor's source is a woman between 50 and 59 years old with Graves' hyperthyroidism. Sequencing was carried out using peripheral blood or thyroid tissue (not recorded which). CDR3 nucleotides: TGCAGCGTTGAGGGCCACGAGCAGTACTTC. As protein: CSVEGHEQYF.